The 13 T cell receptor beta chains below come from one sample, sequenced in a study of CD8 T cells in ankylosing spondylitis. Whole-study results and caveats: Made up of 7 to 9 highly homologous variants, a TCR beta motif appeared characteristic of ankylosing spondylitis blood.

One entry per CDR3 protein, called by TCRdb with MiXCR from the 5' RACE reads. Among 700,000 to 850,000 distinct CDR3 sequences listed, 10% to 15% were seen once. Their cognate antigens are unknown. The sequencing input was blood, either unsorted or a sorted T cell fraction (not recorded which). The origin of the receptors is a male donor with ankylosing spondylitis.

CDR3 sequence (DNA): TGTGCCAGCAGCTCTGGACTAGCGGGAGGAATTGATACGCAGTATTTT. This codes for CASSSGLAGGIDTQYF. The gene calls are TRBV7-6 and TRBJ2-3; TRBD2 agrees at 14 bases. The J segment lost 6 bases and the V segment lost 4 bases, leaving 6 bases of the junction unmatched. Germline-derived CDR1 and CDR2 are SGHVS and FNYEAQ. The CDR3 is 16 amino acids.

This clonotype was picked up a small number of times. This chain links TRBV6-5 with TRBJ2-2, with 9 nucleotides matching TRBD1. Losses at the gene ends were 2 bases for V and 6 bases for J; bases not matched to a gene: 4. Germline CDR1 reads MNHEY; CDR2 reads SVGAGI. The CDR3 covers 15 residues. The CDR3 region has the DNA TGTGCCAGCAGTTACCCGGGACAGGGTGCCGGGGAGCTGTTTTTT. Protein sequence: CASSYPGQGAGELFF.

The CDR3 protein is CASSLTSGATDTQYF. Here the CDR3 DNA reads TGCGCCAGCAGCTTGACTAGCGGAGCCACAGATACGCAGTATTTT. The chain uses TRBV5-1 and TRBJ2-3, with 8 bases matching TRBD2. Looked up from germline, CDR1 is SGHRS and CDR2 is YFSETQ. The CDR3 has 15 amino acids. The trim removed 1 base at V and 2 bases at J, leaving 3 bases unmatched.

There are a few counts of this clonotype. This rearrangement joins TRBV3-1 to TRBJ2-7, with 8 positions matching TRBD1. Germline V gene data show CDR1 as LGHDT and CDR2 as YNNKEL (reference sequence). J was trimmed by 1 base and V by 1 base; bases with no gene match: 3. The CDR3 consists of 15 residues. CDR3 in DNA: TGTGCCAGCAGCCAAGCGGACAGGGATTCCTACGAGCAGTACTTC. Residues: CASSQADRDSYEQYF.

The sample holds a few counts of this clonotype. The chain carries TRBV29-1 and TRBJ2-5; 8 bases are a match to TRBD2. V lost 4 bases to trimming and J lost 3 bases; unmatched junction nucleotides: 4. The CDR3 covers 13 residues. CDR1 and CDR2 (germline): SQVTM, ANQGSEA. The CDR3 DNA sequence: TGCAGCGTTGCCCTACTAGCGGAAGAGACCCAGTACTTC. Its protein is CSVALLAEETQYF.

The chain links TRBV7-2 to TRBJ1-3; no firm D call. Germline-derived CDR1 and CDR2 are SGHTA and FQGNSA. Trimming took 5 bases from V and 1 from J, leaving 18 bases between them. This CDR3 comprises 17 residues. The CDR3: CASSAQLVGRSGNTIYF. CDR3 sequence (DNA): TGTGCCAGCAGCGCACAACTGGTAGGGAGGTCTGGAAACACCATATATTTT.

This clonotype was seen more than once but under ten times. The V gene is TRBV3-1, the J gene TRBJ1-5; maybe TRBD1 (6 bases). The germline V gene encodes CDR1 LGHDT and CDR2 YNNKEL (reference sequence). The CDR3 length is 15 residues. Trimming shortened V by 4 bases and J by 3 bases, and 13 bases separated the two germline ends. As DNA, the CDR3 is TGTGCCAGCAGCCCAACGAGGGGGAACAATCAGCCCCAGCATTTT. Translated, it gives CASSPTRGNNQPQHF.

This clonotype was observed a few times. The V gene is TRBV4-3, the J gene TRBJ2-3; either TRBD1 or TRBD2 may supply D (7 bases each). This CDR3 is 20 amino acids long. V was pared by 1 base and J by 0 bases, with 23 bases between. Germline V CDR1 and CDR2: LGHNA, YSLEER. The CDR3 DNA reads as TGCGCCAGCAGCCAAGGTCCTAAACACCAGGGGGAGGGCAGCACAGATACGCAGTATTTT. Its translation is CASSQGPKHQGEGSTDTQYF.

There are a few counts of this clonotype. This chain connects TRBV20-1 to TRBJ2-1; D is perhaps TRBD2 (7 bases). V was cut by 5 bases and J by 3 bases, with 20 bases left in between. The CDR3 totals 16 residues. CDR1 is DFQATT and CDR2 is SNEGSKA in the germline V gene (reference sequence). DNA of the CDR3: TGCAGTGCTCGCCTGGGGGGGCAGGCTCACTACAATGAGCAGTTCTTC. Translation: CSARLGGQAHYNEQFF.

The chain carries TRBV28 and TRBJ2-7; 8 bases are shared with TRBD1. The CDR3 has 14 residues. Germline V gives CDR1 MDHEN, CDR2 SYDVKM. Trimming cost V 6 bases and J 5 bases; bases outside gene matches: 9. The CDR3: CASRGRTGFHEQYF. The CDR3 nucleotides read TGTGCCAGCAGGGGAAGGACAGGGTTTCACGAGCAGTACTTC.

The table lists this clonotype with a few counts. The J gene is TRBJ2-3, the V gene TRBV6-5; 8 nucleotides match TRBD2. The V gene end was trimmed by 2 bases and the J gene end by 1 base; junction bases not matched to a gene: 5. Germline V gives CDR1 MNHEY, CDR2 SVGAGI. The CDR3 totals 16 residues. CDR3 sequence: CASSYRGGPRTDTQYF. For the CDR3, the DNA is TGTGCCAGCAGTTACCGGGGGGGCCCCCGCACAGATACGCAGTATTTT.

This clonotype has just a few counts. The CDR3 nucleotides are TGCAGTCCCCTCGGAGGCTACGAGCAGTACTTC. It is translated as CSPLGGYEQYF. The gene calls are TRBV20-1 and TRBJ2-7; D perhaps matches TRBD2 (5 bases). V dropped 8 bases and J dropped 3 bases, with 11 bases sitting between them. The CDR3 length is 11 residues. In germline, CDR1 is DFQATT, CDR2 SNEGSKA (reference sequence).

This clonotype was recorded a few times. V and J are TRBV19 and TRBJ1-5; tentatively, D is TRBD1 (5 bases). The germline V and J ends were trimmed by 1 base and 1 base, with 14 bases remaining between them. Germline V gene sequence: CDR1 LNHDA, CDR2 SQIVND (reference sequence). The CDR3 has 17 residues. DNA for the CDR3: TGTGCCAGTAGTATAGTGTCGGGGGTCTTGAGCAATCAGCCCCAGCATTTT. Protein product: CASSIVSGVLSNQPQHF.